The source of this T cell receptor beta chain is a study of OX40 agonist ivuxolimab in advanced cancers. About the research overall: Of mixed ages from about 20 to 80 and averaging approximately 60 years, the group was about 80% male. Study-level results: Clonal expansion was among the lowest in partial responders at 0.1-3.0 mg/kg, especially CD8+. Clones of CD4+ and CD8+ blood T cells grew by week 6 at doses of 0.1 to 3.0 mg/kg. Fewer expanded clones were found on average in CD4+ than in CD8+ T cells.

As for this clone: The antigen is unknown.

Trimming left V 7 bases short and J 3 bases short, with 15 bases between. CDR3 size: 14 residues. Germline V lookup: CDR1 SQVTM, CDR2 ANQGSEA. Some clones are missing from TCRdb's copy, which holds only in-frame ones; the method was immunoSEQ multiplex PCR. This repertoire shows tens of thousands of clones, 75% to 85% found once; its top ten account for approximately 3.9%. This chain links TRBV29-1 with TRBJ2-2, with D perhaps given as TRBD1 or TRBD2 (6 bases each). The source is an adult with an advanced solid tumor such as melanoma, head and neck, liver or kidney cancer. Source: CD4+ or CD8+ T cells sorted from blood, taken in a trial of the OX40 agonist ivuxolimab. CDR3 coding DNA: TGCAGCGCCAACCGGGGGCTTGACACCGGGGAGCTGTTTTTT. Translation gives CSANRGLDTGELFF.